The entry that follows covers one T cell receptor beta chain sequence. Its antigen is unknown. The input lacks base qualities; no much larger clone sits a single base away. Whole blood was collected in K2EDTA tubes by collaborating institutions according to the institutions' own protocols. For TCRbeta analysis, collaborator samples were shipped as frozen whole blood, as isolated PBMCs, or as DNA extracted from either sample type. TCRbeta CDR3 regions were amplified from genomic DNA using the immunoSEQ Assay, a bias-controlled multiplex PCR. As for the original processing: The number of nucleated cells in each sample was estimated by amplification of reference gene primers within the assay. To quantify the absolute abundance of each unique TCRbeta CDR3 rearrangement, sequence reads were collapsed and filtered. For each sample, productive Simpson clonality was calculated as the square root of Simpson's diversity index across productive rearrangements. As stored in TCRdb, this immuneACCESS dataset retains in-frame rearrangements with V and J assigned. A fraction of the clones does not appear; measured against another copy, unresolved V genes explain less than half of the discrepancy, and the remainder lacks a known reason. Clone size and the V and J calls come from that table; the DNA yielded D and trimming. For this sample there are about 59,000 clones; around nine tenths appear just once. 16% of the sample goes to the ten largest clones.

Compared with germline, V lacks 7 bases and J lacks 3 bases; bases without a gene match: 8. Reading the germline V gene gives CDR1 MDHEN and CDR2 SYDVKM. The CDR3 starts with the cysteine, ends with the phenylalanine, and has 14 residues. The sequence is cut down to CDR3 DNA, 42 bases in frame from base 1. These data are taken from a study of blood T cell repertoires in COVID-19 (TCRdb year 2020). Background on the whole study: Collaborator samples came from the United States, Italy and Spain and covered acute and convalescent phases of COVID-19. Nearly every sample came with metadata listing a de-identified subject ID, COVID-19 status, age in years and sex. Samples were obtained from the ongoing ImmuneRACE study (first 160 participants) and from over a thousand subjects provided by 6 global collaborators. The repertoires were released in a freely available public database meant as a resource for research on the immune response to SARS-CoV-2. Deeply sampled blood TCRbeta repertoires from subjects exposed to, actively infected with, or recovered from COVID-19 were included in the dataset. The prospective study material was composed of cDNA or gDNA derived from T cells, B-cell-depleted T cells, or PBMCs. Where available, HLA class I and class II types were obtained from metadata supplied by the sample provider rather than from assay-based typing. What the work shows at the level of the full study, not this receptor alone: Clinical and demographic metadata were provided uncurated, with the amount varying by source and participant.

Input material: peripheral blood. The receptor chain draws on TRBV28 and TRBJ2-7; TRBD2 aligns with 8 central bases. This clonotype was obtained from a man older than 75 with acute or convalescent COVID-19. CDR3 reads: CASNRVSGDYEQYF. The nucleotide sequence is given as TGTGCCAGCAATCGCGTTAGCGGGGACTACGAGCAGTACTTC.